Listed here are 29 T cell receptor beta chains from one sample, sequenced in a study of tumor-infiltrating lymphocytes in oesophageal squamous cell carcinoma. TCRdb reprocessed the PCR reads with MiXCR, giving one entry per CDR3 protein. Among 13,000 or so distinct CDR3 sequences listed, 50% to 65% were seen once. The material sequenced was esophageal tumor tissue. These receptors were obtained from a female donor with esophageal squamous cell carcinoma.

The chain joins TRBV11-2 to TRBJ1-2; D not certain. The CDR3 is made up of 14 amino acids. In germline, CDR1 is SGHAT, CDR2 FQNNGV. The V end lost 0 bases, the J end lost 6 bases, and 11 bases lay between the germline ends. The CDR3 spells CASSLDRTSDGYTF. The CDR3 DNA reads as TGTGCCAGCAGCTTAGATAGGACGTCTGATGGCTACACCTTC.

In its sample, this clonotype was seen once. The chain joins TRBV5-8 to TRBJ2-1; TRBD1 matches at 8 bases. The V and J ends lost 0 bases and 7 bases, in that order; junction bases with no gene match: 6. The CDR3 spans 15 residues. The germline CDR1 and CDR2 sequences are SGHTS and YDEGEE. CDR3: CASSLAGGDWNEQFF. The CDR3 DNA reads TGTGCCAGCAGCTTGGCAGGGGGCGATTGGAATGAGCAGTTCTTC.

This clonotype was observed a few times. This CDR3 is CASSLTQGENEQFF. The CDR3, as DNA: TGTGCCAGCAGCTTAACCCAGGGGGAAAATGAGCAGTTCTTC. The chain links TRBV7-6 to TRBJ2-5; 7 bases line up with TRBD1. The J call is in doubt because the DNA end fits TRBJ2-1 better. CDR3 length equals 14 residues. CDR1 SGHVS and CDR2 FNYEAQ come from the germline V gene.

For this clonotype: One junction end disagrees with the germline gene, perhaps due to a read error. The chain joins TRBV7-6 to TRBJ2-5; 8 positions match TRBD1. Germline CDR1 and CDR2: SGHVS and FNYEAQ. CDR3 size: 14 residues. The CDR3 coding sequence is TGTGCTAGCAGCCCGACAGGGGCCCTCGAGACCCAGTACTTC. It is translated as CASSPTGALETQYF.

As for this clonotype: The CDR3 ends on some other residue instead of the conserved phenylalanine or tryptophan, so this is likely a read error. It is unclear where the CDR3 begins or ends on the DNA, so no DNA is shown, and the CDR3 is as TCRdb lists it. The gene calls are TRBV28 and TRBJ1-1; the table's D gene call, TRBD1, was not cross checked with the DNA. Ends included, the CDR3 has 19 residues. Germline values: CDR1 MDHEN, CDR2 SYDVKM. The CDR3: CASSLVAGVSAGMATPSGQ.

Ten or more counts support this clonotype. The chain couples TRBV6-1 to TRBJ2-1; no definite D call. The CDR3 covers 14 residues. Trimming pared 5 bases from V and 0 bases from J, leaving 8 bases between. CDR1 and CDR2 (germline): MNHNS, SASEGT. The chain's CDR3 is CASSPLVSYNEQFF. Here the CDR3 DNA reads TGTGCCAGCAGTCCACTGGTCTCCTACAATGAGCAGTTCTTC.

Ten or more counts support this clonotype. The CDR3 DNA follows: TGCGCCAGCAGGTCAGGGGGGACAGATACGCAGTATTTT. It specifies CASRSGGTDTQYF. This chain uses TRBV5-1 with TRBJ2-3; possible D gene TRBD1, 7 bases. The CDR3 contains 13 residues. V lost 5 bases and J lost 3, with 10 bases in between. CDR1 and CDR2 (germline): SGHRS, YFSETQ. Filled out from reference TRBV5-1 and TRBJ2-3, the complete variable domain reads KAGVTQTPRYLIKTRGQQVTLSCSPISGHRSVSWYQQTPGQGLQFLFEYFSETQRNKGNFPGRFSGRQFSNSRSEMNVSTLELGDSALYLCASRSGGTDTQYFGPGTRLTVL.

In its sample, this clonotype was seen many times. One base away lies a much larger clone, so this may be a sequencing read error. This chain joins TRBV6-1 and TRBJ2-1; D gene ambiguous. The tail of the sequence fits TRBJ2-7 better, so the J call may be wrong. The germline V gene encodes CDR1 MNHNS and CDR2 SASEGT. This CDR3 has 16 amino acids. The CDR3 DNA reads as TGTGCCAGCACCACACACAAGCTCAGCTCCTACAATGAGCAGTACTTC. This codes for CASTTHKLSSYNEQYF.

In this sample, this clonotype turned up many times. This clone may be a read error of a much larger clone one base away. The chain is built from TRBV19 and TRBJ2-7; TRBD2 matches 16 bases. The CDR3 has 19 amino acids. CDR1 and CDR2 from the germline V gene are LNHDA and SQIVND (reference sequence). The V segment lost 5 bases and the J segment 7 bases; nucleotides outside the gene matches: 17. CDR3 loop: CASSLGGLAGGGGQNEQYF. The CDR3 DNA sequence: TGTGCCAGTAGTTTGGGGGGACTAGCGGGAGGGGGAGGTCAGAATGAGCAGTACTTC.

As for this clonotype: Germline is not matched at one junction end, which may reflect a read error. The CDR3 sequence: CATSDPDSRGEFF. For the CDR3, the DNA is TGTGCCACCAGTGACCCTGACAGTCGAGGGGAGTTCTTC. The chain employs TRBV24-1 and TRBJ2-7; D could derive from TRBD1 or TRBD2 (5 bases each). This CDR3 is built from 13 residues. Germline V gives CDR1 KGHDR, CDR2 SFDVKD.

The V gene is TRBV7-8, the J gene TRBJ1-2; D is uncertain. CDR3 length equals 15 residues. Germline V gene lookup returns CDR1 SGHVS and CDR2 FQNEAQ. Trimming took off 4 bases at V and 2 bases at J, with 14 bases between the two ends. The CDR3 sequence: CASSSRGGWNYGYTF. The CDR3 DNA is TGTGCCAGCAGCTCACGGGGAGGGTGGAACTATGGCTACACCTTC.

This chain uses TRBV7-2 with TRBJ2-3, with TRBD2 matching 7 bases. The J call is uncertain, as TRBJ2-1 better fits the DNA end. CDR1 is SGHTA, CDR2 FQGNSA, per germline. There are 15 residues in the CDR3. The CDR3 region has the DNA TGTGCCAGCAGCTTATGGGGGGGAGTTTACAATGAGCAGTTCTTC. The encoded protein is CASSLWGGVYNEQFF.

This clonotype has a single count. The J gene is TRBJ1-5, the V gene TRBV6-8; no clear D gene. The CDR3 totals 15 residues. Germline values: CDR1 MNHGY, CDR2 SAAAGT. The germline V and J ends were trimmed by 2 bases and 1 base, with 9 bases remaining between them. CDR3 residues: CASSYTGRSNQPQHF. CDR3 bases: TGTGCCAGCAGTTACACGGGGAGGAGCAATCAGCCCCAGCATTTT.

This rearrangement joins TRBV7-6 to TRBJ2-5; 7 bases match TRBD1. The DNA matches TRBJ2-7 better at its end, which makes the J call doubtful. In germline, CDR1 is SGHVS, CDR2 FNYEAQ. This CDR3 has 15 residues. CDR3 in DNA: TGTGCCAGCAGCTTAGCGCCAGGGGGTATCTACGAGCAGTACTTC. It encodes CASSLAPGGIYEQYF.

The chain uses TRBV7-3 and TRBJ2-5, with 9 bases identical to TRBD1. J gave up 11 bases and V 5 bases, and 15 bases lay outside the gene matches. Germline CDR1 reads SGHTA; CDR2 reads FQGTGA. CDR3 length: 15 amino acids. CDR3 bases: TGTGCCAGCAGCATGGGACAGGGAAAACCAGATACGCAGTACTTC. It translates to CASSMGQGKPDTQYF.

There are a few counts of this clonotype. V is TRBV11-2 and J is TRBJ2-7; 15 nucleotides align to TRBD2. With the DNA end fitting TRBJ2-1 better, the J assignment may be wrong. Germline V lookup: CDR1 SGHAT, CDR2 FQNNGV. This CDR3 comprises 15 residues. CDR3 sequence (DNA): TGTGCCAGCAGCTCCGGGACTAGCGGGAGGTTTGAGCAGTTCTTC. Its protein product is CASSSGTSGRFEQFF.

The genes are TRBV7-2 and TRBJ2-3; 7 nucleotides agree with TRBD1. Germline trimming cut 5 bases from V and 8 bases from J; bases unmatched to any gene: 10. The V gene's germline CDR1 is SGHTA and CDR2 FQGNSA. The CDR3 extends over 14 amino acids. Here the CDR3 DNA reads TGTGCCAGCAGCGGGAAGGGGGCAATATTTACGCAGTATTTT. Translated: CASSGKGAIFTQYF.

Notes on this clonotype: The CDR3 carries no conserved terminal phenylalanine or tryptophan, so it likely arises from a read error. The DNA is omitted, as the CDR3 cannot be located on it reliably, and the CDR3 follows TCRdb's listing. The CDR3 sequence is CASSYSLPESYNEQFFGS. The chain joins TRBV6-2 or TRBV6-3 to TRBJ2-5. The CDR3 region is 18 residues in length, termini included. Looked up from germline, CDR1 is MNHEY and CDR2 is SVGEGT.

The sample holds many counts of this clonotype. This rearrangement joins TRBV5-1 to TRBJ1-2; no reliable D call. The CDR3 has 13 residues. Germline V gives CDR1 SGHRS, CDR2 YFSETQ. The V end was cut by 0 bases, the J end by 8 bases, with 11 bases between. The CDR3 DNA reads as TGCGCCAGCAGCTTGGACAGCCGTGGAGGCTACACCTTC. Protein sequence: CASSLDSRGGYTF.

There are many counts of this clonotype. The V and J genes are TRBV27 and TRBJ2-2; no reliable D call. This CDR3 is 14 amino acids long. The V gene lost 6 bases and the J gene lost 2 bases, with 10 bases spanning the gap. Germline CDR1 is MNHEY and CDR2 is SMNVEV (reference sequence). CDR3 residues: CASSLTSNTGELFF. DNA of the CDR3: TGTGCCAGCAGCCTGACAAGCAACACCGGGGAGCTGTTTTTT.

This clonotype was seen more than once but under ten times. Likely a read error: the CDR3 ends without its conserved phenylalanine or tryptophan. Because the CDR3's place on the DNA is in doubt, the DNA is left out and the CDR3 is given as listed by TCRdb. The chain joins TRBV10-3 to TRBJ2-1; the D segment call TRBD2 is taken from the table without a DNA check. The CDR3 sequence runs 18 residues, both termini included. Germline V gene sequence: CDR1 ENHRY, CDR2 SYGVKD. The CDR3: CAISEDSGTRFYEQYFGN.

As for this clonotype: One junction end does not reproduce the germline sequence, and a read error may be involved. This rearrangement joins TRBV11-2 to TRBJ1-6, with D unclear. Germline V lookup: CDR1 SGHAT, CDR2 FQNNGV. The CDR3 runs 12 residues. This CDR3 reads CASSMYQETQYF. For the CDR3, the DNA is TGTGCCAGCAGCATGTACCAAGAGACCCAGTACTTT.

Concerning this clonotype itself: Since the CDR3 does not end with the conserved phenylalanine or tryptophan, this likely comes from a read error. The DNA is left out, because the CDR3 cannot be placed on it with certainty; the CDR3 is given as TCRdb lists it. The V and J genes are TRBV7-2 and TRBJ2-3; TRBD2, as called in the table, went unchecked against the DNA. Counting both end residues, the CDR3 totals 20 amino acids. Germline assignment: CDR1 SGHTA and CDR2 FQGNSA. The CDR3: CASSLLLAGGESVLEQYFGP.

The J gene is TRBJ2-3, the V gene TRBV6-8; 9 positions agree with TRBD1. The end of the DNA fits TRBJ2-1 better, so the J call may be wrong. Germline loops: CDR1 MNHGY, CDR2 SAAAGT. CDR3 length equals 14 residues. CDR3 sequence: CASVPGTGLNEQFF. The CDR3 DNA sequence: TGTGCCAGCGTTCCCGGGACAGGGCTGAATGAGCAGTTCTTC.

The chain couples TRBV7-8 to TRBJ2-1, with D unresolved. V was clipped by 0 bases and J by 5 bases, with 14 bases between them. The V gene's germline CDR1 is SGHVS and CDR2 FQNEAQ. The CDR3 has 16 residues. This CDR3 is CASSLAGGVRHNEQFF. The CDR3 bases are TGTGCCAGCAGCTTAGCGGGCGGAGTGCGGCACAATGAGCAGTTCTTC.

This clonotype was observed a single time. The chain employs TRBV7-2 and TRBJ1-5; no reliable D call. This CDR3 has 14 amino acids. Trimming left V 4 bases short and J 2 bases short, with 9 bases between. From germline, CDR1 is SGHTA and CDR2 FQGNSA. CDR3: CASSSDARNQPQHF. The DNA for the CDR3 is TGTGCCAGCAGCTCGGACGCTCGCAATCAGCCCCAGCATTTT.

V usage is TRBV28 and J usage is TRBJ2-3; D assignment may be TRBD1 or TRBD2 (5 bases each). The CDR3 runs 15 residues. Germline CDR1 is MDHEN and CDR2 is SYDVKM. V shed 0 bases and J shed 4 bases, with 11 bases lying between them. For the CDR3, the DNA is TGTGCCAGCAGTTTATGGGGGGATAAGTCAGATACGCAGTATTTT. As protein: CASSLWGDKSDTQYF.

This chain connects TRBV7-6 to TRBJ2-3, with D possibly TRBD1 on 6 matching bases. The end of the DNA aligns better with TRBJ2-7, so the J call may be wrong. This CDR3 has 13 residues. In germline, CDR1 is SGHVS, CDR2 FNYEAQ. CDR3 coding DNA: TGTGCCAGCAGCTTAGACAGGGCCGACGAGCAGTACTTC. This gives the protein CASSLDRADEQYF.

Concerning this clonotype: The CDR3 does not close with the conserved phenylalanine or tryptophan, likely indicating a read error. The DNA is omitted, as the CDR3 cannot be located on it reliably, and the CDR3 follows TCRdb's listing. V and J are TRBV5-1 and TRBJ1-4; the table gives TRBD1 as D, unverified against the DNA. Germline lookup yields CDR1 SGHRS and CDR2 YFSETQ. The CDR3 is made up of 16 amino acids, end residues included. This CDR3 reads CASSFGGDGETQYFGP.